This paragraph reports one T cell receptor (beta chain). No antigen is known for it. The germline gene is not matched at one end of the junction; a read error may be the cause. The sample contains more than one DNA sequence encoding this CDR3. The CDR3 has 14 residues. Germline V gene data show CDR1 as GTSNPN and CDR2 as SVGIG (reference sequence). The entry originates in a study of cytomegalovirus exposure and HLA in healthy donors. Study-level findings and limits: The Asian-associated ancestry cluster reportedly had fewer N-insertions than the approximately 690-donor mean in a later analysis. Later analysis showed most CMV-associated TCR beta chains appearing HLA-restricted. Rarity marked most TCR sequences, yet some public TCRs occurred in many donors. Presence/absence analyses treated sequencing depth as roughly uniform across donors.

PCR employed 60 Vbeta and 13 Jbeta primers. The protocol was immunoSEQ multiplex PCR, while the TCRdb copy is restricted to in-frame clones and leaves out a portion. This sample's table reports 30,000 to 40,000 clones. Sequencing was carried out using PBMCs. The sequence derives from a woman between 40 and 55 years old in good health and CMV-seropositive. The chain carries TRBV30 and TRBJ2-7, with 10 bases aligning to TRBD2. CDR3 nucleotides: TGTGCCTGGAGTGTAGTAGCGGGAGGTCCCGACACCATCTTC. Translation gives CAWSVVAGGPDTIF.